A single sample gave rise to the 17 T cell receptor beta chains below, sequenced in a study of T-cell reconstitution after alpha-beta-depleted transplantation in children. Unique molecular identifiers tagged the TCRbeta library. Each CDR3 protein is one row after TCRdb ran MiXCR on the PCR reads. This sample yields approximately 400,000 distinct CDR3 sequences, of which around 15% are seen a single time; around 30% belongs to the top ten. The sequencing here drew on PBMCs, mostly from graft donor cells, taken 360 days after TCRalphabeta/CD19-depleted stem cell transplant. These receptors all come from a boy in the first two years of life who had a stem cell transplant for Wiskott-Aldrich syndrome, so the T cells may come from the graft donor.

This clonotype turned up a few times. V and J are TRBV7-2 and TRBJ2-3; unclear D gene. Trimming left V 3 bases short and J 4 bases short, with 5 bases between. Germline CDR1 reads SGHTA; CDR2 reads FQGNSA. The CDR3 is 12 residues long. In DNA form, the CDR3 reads TGTGCCAGCAGCTTCCACCCAGATACGCAGTATTTT. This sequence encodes CASSFHPDTQYF.

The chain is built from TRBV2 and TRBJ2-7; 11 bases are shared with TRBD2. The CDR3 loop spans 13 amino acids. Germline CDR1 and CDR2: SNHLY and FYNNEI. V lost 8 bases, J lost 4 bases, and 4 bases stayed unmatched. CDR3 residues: CASRRTSGYEQYF. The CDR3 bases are TGTGCCAGCCGCCGGACTAGCGGGTACGAGCAGTACTTC.

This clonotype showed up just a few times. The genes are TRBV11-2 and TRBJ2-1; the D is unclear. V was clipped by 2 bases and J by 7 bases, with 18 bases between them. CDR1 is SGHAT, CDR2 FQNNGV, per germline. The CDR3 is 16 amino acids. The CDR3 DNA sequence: TGTGCCAGCAGCTTAAGAGCCAAGGTTGTCGGAAATGAGCAGTTCTTC. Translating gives CASSLRAKVVGNEQFF.

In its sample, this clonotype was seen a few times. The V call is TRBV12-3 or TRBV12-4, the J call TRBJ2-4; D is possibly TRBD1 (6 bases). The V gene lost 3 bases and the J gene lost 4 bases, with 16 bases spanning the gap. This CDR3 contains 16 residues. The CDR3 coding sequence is TGTGCCAGCAGTTTTGACCTACAGGGCCCTAAAAACATTCAGTACTTC. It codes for CASSFDLQGPKNIQYF.

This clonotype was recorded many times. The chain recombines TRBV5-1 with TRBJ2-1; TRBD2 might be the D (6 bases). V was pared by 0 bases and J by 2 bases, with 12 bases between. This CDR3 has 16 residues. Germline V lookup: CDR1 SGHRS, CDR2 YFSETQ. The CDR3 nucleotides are TGCGCCAGCAGCTTGGGCCCGGGACTCACCTACAATGAGCAGTTCTTC. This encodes CASSLGPGLTYNEQFF. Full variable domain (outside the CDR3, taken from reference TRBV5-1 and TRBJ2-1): KAGVTQTPRYLIKTRGQQVTLSCSPISGHRSVSWYQQTPGQGLQFLFEYFSETQRNKGNFPGRFSGRQFSNSRSEMNVSTLELGDSALYLCASSLGPGLTYNEQFFGPGTRLTVL.

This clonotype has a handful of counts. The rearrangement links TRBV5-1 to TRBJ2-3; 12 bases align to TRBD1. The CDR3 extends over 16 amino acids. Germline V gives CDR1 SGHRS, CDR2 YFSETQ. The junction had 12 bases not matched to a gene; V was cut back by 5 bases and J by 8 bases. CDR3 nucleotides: TGCGCCAGCAGACCTGCCCGGGACAGGGGGCTCGGTACGCAGTATTTT. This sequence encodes CASRPARDRGLGTQYF.

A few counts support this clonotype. The CDR3 DNA follows: TGCGCCAGCAGCCAAGGGACAGTATATCCGCCCCAGCATTTT. Its translation is CASSQGTVYPPQHF. The chain joins TRBV4-3 to TRBJ1-5; D might be TRBD1 (6 bases). This CDR3 contains 14 residues. Germline V lookup: CDR1 LGHNA, CDR2 YSLEER. V was shortened by 1 base and J by 9 bases, with 13 bases between the two germline ends.

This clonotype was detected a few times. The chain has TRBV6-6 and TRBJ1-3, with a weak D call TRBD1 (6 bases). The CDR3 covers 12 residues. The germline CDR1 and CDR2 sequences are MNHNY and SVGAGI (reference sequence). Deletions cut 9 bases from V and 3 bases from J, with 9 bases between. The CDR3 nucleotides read TGTGCCAGTGGAGGGGGTGGAAACACCATATATTTT. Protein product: CASGGGGNTIYF.

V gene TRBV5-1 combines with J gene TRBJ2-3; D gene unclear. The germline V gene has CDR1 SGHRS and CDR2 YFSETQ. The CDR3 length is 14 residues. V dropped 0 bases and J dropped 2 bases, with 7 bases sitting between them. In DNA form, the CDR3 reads TGCGCCAGCAGCTTGGGACACGTCACAGATACGCAGTATTTT. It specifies CASSLGHVTDTQYF.

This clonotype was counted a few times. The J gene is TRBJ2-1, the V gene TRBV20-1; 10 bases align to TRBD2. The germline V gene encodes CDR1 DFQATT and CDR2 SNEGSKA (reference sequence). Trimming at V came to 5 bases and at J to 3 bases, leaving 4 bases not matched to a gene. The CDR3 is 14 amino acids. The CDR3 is CSAPGLALYNEQFF. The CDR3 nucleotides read TGCAGTGCTCCGGGACTAGCGCTCTACAATGAGCAGTTCTTC.

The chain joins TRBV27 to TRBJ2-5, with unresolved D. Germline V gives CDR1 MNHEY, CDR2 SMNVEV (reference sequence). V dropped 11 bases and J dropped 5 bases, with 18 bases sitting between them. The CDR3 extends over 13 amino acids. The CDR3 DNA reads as TGTGCCCCCAGCCGAGGTCCCGGGGAGACCCAGTACTTC. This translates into CAPSRGPGETQYF.

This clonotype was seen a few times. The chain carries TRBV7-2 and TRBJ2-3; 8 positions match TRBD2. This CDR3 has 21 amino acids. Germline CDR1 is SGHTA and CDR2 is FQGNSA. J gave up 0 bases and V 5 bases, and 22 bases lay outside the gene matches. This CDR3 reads CASSHDKRLAYTSSSTDTQYF. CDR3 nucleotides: TGTGCCAGCAGCCACGACAAGCGACTAGCGTATACTTCGTCTAGCACAGATACGCAGTATTTT.

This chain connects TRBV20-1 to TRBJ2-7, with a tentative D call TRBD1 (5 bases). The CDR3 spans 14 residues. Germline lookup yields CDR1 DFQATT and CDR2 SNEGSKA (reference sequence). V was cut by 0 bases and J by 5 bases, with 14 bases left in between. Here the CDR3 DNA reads TGCAGTGCTAGAGATCTTTGGCAGGGTAACGAGCAGTACTTC. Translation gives CSARDLWQGNEQYF.

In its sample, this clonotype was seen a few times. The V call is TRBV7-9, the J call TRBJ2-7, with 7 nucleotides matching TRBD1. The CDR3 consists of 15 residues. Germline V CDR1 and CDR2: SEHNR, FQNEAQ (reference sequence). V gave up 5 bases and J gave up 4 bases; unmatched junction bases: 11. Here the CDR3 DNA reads TGTGCCAGCAGCGCCGGGACAGCAGCTACTTACGAGCAGTACTTC. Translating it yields CASSAGTAATYEQYF.

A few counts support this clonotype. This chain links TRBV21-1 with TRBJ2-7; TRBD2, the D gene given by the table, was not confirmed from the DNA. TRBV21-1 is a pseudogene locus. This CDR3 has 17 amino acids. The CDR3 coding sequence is TGTGCCAGCATCGGGAAACAGGGACTAGCGGGAGTCTACGAGCAGTACTTC. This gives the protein CASIGKQGLAGVYEQYF.

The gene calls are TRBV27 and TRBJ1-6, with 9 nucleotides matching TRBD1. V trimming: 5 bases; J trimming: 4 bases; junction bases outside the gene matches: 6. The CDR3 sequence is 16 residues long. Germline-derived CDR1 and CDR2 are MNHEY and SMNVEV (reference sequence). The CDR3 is CASSRTGAIYNSPLHF. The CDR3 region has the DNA TGTGCCAGCAGTCGGACAGGGGCCATATATAATTCACCCCTCCACTTT.

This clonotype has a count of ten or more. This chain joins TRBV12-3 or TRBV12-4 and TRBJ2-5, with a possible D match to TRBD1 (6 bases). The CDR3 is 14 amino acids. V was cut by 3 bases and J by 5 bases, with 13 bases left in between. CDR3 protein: CASSFGQIRETQYF. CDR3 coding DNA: TGTGCCAGCAGTTTTGGACAGATAAGGGAGACCCAGTACTTC.